The table lists the clone carrying this T cell receptor beta chain with a few counts. The sample is drawn from a study of blood T cell repertoires in COVID-19. Study background: Whether acute or convalescent, the COVID-19 samples came from the United States, Italy and Spain. Sample material is recorded as cDNA or gDNA derived from T cells, B-cell-depleted T cells, or PBMCs.

CDR3 size: 14 residues. From germline, CDR1 is WNHNN and CDR2 SYGVQD (reference sequence). J lost 4 bases, V lost 7 bases, and 6 bases had no gene match. As originally analysed: Amplification from reference gene primers served as the basis for estimated nucleated cell counts. Sequenced by immunoSEQ multiplex PCR; TCRdb stores in-frame clones only, minus some. Clonal size and the V and J genes are those of that table, whereas D and trimming came from the DNA. This sample carries about 160,000 clones, approximately 90% of them seen once, and the ten largest clones take about 3.9%. The receptor was derived from a woman in her sixties who had recovered from COVID-19. The chain couples TRBV10-1 to TRBJ2-7, with 11 bases fitting TRBD2. Sequencing was carried out using peripheral blood. CDR3 amino acids: CASISSGGNYEQYF. The CDR3 coding sequence is TGCGCCAGCATCTCTAGCGGGGGGAATTACGAGCAGTACTTC.